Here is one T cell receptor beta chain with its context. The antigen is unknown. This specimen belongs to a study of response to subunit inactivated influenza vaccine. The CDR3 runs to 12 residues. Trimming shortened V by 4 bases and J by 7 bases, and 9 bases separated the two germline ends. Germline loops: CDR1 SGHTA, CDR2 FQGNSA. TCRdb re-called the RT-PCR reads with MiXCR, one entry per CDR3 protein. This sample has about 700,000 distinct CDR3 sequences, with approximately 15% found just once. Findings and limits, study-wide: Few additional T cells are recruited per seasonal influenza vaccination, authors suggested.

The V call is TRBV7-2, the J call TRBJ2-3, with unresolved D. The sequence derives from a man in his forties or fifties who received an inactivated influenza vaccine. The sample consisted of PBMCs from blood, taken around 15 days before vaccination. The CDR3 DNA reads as TGTGCCAGCAGCTCCGCAATCCATACGCAGTATTTT. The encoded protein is CASSSAIHTQYF. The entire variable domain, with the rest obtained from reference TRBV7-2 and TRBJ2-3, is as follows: GAGVSQSPSNKVTEKGKDVELRCDPISGHTALYWYRQSLGQGLEFLIYFQGNSAPDKSGLPSDRFSAERTGGSVSTLTIQRTQQEDSAVYLCASSSAIHTQYFGPGTRLTVL.